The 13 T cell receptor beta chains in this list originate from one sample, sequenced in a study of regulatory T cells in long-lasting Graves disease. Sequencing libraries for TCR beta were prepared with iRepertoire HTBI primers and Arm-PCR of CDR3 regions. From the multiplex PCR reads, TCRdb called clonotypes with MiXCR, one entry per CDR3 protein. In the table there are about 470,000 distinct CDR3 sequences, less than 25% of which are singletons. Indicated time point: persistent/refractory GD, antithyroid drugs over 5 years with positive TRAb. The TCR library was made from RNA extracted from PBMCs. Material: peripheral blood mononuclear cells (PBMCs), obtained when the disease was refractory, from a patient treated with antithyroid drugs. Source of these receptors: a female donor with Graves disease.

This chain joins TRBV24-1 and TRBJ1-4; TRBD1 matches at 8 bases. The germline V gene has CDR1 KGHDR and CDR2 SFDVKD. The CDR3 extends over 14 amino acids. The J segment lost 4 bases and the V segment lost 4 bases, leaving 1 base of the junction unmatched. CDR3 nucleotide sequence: TGTGCCACCAGTGAGACAGGGGATAATGAAAAACTGTTTTTT. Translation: CATSETGDNEKLFF.

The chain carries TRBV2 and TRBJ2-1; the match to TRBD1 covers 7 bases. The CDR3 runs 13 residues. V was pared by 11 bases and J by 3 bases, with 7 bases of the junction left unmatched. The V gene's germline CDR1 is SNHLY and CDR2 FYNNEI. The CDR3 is CAATGDSYNEQFF. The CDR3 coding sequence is TGTGCCGCCACAGGGGACAGCTACAATGAGCAGTTCTTC.

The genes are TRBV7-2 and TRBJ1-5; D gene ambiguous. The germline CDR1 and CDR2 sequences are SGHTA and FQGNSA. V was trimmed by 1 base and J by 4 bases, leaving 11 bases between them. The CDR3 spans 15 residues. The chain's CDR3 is CASSLDYRGNQPQHF. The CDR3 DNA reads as TGTGCCAGCAGCTTAGATTATCGCGGGAATCAGCCCCAGCATTTT. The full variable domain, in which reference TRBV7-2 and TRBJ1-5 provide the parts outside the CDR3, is GAGVSQSPSNKVTEKGKDVELRCDPISGHTALYWYRQSLGQGLEFLIYFQGNSAPDKSGLPSDRFSAERTGGSVSTLTIQRTQQEDSAVYLCASSLDYRGNQPQHFGDGTRLSIL.

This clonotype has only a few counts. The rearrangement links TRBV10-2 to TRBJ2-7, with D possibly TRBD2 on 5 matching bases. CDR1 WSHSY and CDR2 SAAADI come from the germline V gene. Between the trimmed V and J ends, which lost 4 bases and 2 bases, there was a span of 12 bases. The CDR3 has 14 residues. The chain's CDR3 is CASSALVMPYEQYF. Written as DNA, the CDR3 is TGCGCCAGCAGTGCACTAGTTATGCCCTACGAGCAGTACTTC.

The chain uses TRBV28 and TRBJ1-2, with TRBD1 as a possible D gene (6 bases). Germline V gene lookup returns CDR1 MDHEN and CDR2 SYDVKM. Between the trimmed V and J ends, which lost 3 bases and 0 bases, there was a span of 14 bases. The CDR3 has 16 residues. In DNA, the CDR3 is TGTGCCAGCAGTTTCTCTCGGGGACAAGCTAACTATGGCTACACCTTC. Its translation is CASSFSRGQANYGYTF.

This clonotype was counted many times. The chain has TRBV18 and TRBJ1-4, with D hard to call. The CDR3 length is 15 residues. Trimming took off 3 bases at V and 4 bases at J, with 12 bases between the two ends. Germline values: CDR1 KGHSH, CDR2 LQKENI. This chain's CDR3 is CASSPWPGDNEKLFF. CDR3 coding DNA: TGTGCCAGCTCACCCTGGCCCGGCGATAATGAAAAACTGTTTTTT.

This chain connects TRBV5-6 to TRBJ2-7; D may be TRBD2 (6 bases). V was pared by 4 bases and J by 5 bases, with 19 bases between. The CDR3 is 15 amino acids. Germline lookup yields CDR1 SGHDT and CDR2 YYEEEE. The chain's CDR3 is CASSPGGYLYHEQYF. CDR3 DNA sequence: TGTGCCAGCAGCCCTGGGGGGTACCTATACCACGAGCAGTACTTC.

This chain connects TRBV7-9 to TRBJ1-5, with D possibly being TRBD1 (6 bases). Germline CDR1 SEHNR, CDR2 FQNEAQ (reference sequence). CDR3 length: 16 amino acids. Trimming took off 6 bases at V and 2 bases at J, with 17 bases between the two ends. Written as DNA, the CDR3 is TGTGCCAGCAGTCAAGTCGGGGGGCGAGGCAATCAGCCCCAGCATTTT. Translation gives CASSQVGGRGNQPQHF.

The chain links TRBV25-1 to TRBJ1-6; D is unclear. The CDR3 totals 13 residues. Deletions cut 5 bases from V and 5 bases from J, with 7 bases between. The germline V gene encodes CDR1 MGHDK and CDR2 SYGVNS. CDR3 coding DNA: TGTGCCAGCAGTCCCGTCCATAATTCACCCCTCCACTTT. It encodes CASSPVHNSPLHF.

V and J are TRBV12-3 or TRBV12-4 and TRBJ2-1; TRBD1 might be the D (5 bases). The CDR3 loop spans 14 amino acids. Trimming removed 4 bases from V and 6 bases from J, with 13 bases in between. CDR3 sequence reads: CASSSQTVVNEQFF. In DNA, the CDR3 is TGTGCCAGCAGTTCGCAGACAGTAGTCAATGAGCAGTTCTTC.

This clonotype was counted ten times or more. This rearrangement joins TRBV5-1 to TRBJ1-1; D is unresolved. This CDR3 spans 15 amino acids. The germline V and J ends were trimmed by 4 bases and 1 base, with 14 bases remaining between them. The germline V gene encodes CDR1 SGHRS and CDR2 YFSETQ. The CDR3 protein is CASSHARGPNTEAFF. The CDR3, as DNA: TGCGCCAGCAGCCATGCACGAGGTCCGAACACTGAAGCTTTCTTT.

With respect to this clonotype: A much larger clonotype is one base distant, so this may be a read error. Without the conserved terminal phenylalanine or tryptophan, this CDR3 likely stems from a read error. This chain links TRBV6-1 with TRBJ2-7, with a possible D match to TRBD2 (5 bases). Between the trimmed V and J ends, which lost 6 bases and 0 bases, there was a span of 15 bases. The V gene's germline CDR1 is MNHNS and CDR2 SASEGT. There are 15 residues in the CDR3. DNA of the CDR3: TGTGCCAGCAGGGGTTCGGGGTCTTACTCCTACGAGCAGTACCTC. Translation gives CASRGSGSYSYEQYL.

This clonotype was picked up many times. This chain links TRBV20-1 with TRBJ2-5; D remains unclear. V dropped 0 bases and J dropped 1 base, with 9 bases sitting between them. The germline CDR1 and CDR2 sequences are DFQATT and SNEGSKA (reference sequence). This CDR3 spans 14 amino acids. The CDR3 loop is CSARDVNSQETQYF. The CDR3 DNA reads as TGCAGTGCTAGAGATGTCAACAGCCAAGAGACCCAGTACTTC.